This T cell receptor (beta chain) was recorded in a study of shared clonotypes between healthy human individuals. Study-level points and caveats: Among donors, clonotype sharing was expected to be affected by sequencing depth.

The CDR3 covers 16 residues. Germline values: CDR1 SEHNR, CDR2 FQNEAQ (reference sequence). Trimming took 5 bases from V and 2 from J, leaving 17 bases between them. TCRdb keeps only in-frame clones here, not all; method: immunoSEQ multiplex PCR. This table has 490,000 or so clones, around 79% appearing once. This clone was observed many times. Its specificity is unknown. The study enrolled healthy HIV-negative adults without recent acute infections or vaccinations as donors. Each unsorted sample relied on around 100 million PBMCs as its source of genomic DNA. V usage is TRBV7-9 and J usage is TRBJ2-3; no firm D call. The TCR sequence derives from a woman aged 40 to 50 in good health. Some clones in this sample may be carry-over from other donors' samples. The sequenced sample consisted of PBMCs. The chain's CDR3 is CASSPPGSRHTDTQYF. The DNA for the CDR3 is TGTGCCAGCAGCCCCCCAGGTAGCAGGCACACAGATACGCAGTATTTT.